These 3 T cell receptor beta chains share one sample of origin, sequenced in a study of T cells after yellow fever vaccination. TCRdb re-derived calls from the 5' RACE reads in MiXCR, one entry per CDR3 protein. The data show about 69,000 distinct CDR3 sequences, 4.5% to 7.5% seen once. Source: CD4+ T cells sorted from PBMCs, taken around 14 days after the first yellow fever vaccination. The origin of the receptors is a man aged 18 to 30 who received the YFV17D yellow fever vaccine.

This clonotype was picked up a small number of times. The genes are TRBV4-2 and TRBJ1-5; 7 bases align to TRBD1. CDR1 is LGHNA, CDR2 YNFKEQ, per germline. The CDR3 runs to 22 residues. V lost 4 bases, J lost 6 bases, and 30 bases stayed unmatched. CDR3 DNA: TGTGCCAGCAGCCCGATAAGGTTGGCCGATACGATCGGACAGGCCGGGGGTCAGCCCCAGCATTTT. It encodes CASSPIRLADTIGQAGGQPQHF.

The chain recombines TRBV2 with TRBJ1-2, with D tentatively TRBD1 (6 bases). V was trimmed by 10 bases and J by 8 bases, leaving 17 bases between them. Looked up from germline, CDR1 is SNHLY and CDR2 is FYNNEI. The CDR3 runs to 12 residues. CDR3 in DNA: TGTGCCACCGGCGTCACAGGGACCGGCTACACCTTC. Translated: CATGVTGTGYTF.

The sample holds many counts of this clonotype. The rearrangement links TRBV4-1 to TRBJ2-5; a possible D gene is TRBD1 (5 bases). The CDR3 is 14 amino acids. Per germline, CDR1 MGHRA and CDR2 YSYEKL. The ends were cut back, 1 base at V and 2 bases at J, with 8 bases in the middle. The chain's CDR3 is CASSQVRGQETQYF. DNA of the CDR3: TGCGCCAGCAGCCAAGTAAGGGGTCAAGAGACCCAGTACTTC.